The next 4 T cell receptor beta chains were all read from a single sample in a study of identical twins. TCRdb reprocessed the 5' RACE reads via MiXCR and lists one record per CDR3 protein. The sample lists 500,000 or so distinct CDR3 sequences, less than 25% occurring once. The sample was also linked to a second study, of T cells expressing NK-cell markers.

The sample was CD4+ T cells sorted from blood. The receptors originated from a woman between 18 and 29 years old in good health.

The CDR3 DNA is TGTGCCAGCAGTTACTCAGGACTAGCGGCAGCGCGAAACATTCAGTACTTC. Its translation: CASSYSGLAAARNIQYF. V usage is TRBV6-5 and J usage is TRBJ2-4; 10 bases fit TRBD2. The CDR3 loop spans 17 amino acids. J was trimmed by 6 bases and V by 0 bases; bases with no gene match: 8. Germline CDR1 and CDR2: MNHEY and SVGAGI.

V usage is TRBV29-1 and J usage is TRBJ2-3, with 13 positions matching TRBD2. This CDR3 comprises 13 residues. Germline V gene data show CDR1 as SQVTM and CDR2 as ANQGSEA. V trimming: 6 bases; J trimming: 6 bases; junction bases outside the gene matches: 3. For the CDR3, the DNA is TGCAGCGTCCGGACTAGCGGGAGTGATACGCAGTATTTT. As protein: CSVRTSGSDTQYF.

The J gene is TRBJ1-5, the V gene TRBV6-1; 7 bases align to TRBD1. This CDR3 has 16 residues. Germline assignment: CDR1 MNHNS and CDR2 SASEGT. V dropped 6 bases and J dropped 2; count of bases not matched to a gene: 10. The CDR3 here is CASSKDRSFGNQPQHF. The CDR3 DNA reads TGTGCCAGCAGCAAGGACAGGTCCTTCGGCAATCAGCCCCAGCATTTT.

This clonotype was seen ten or more times. A read error may account for a junction end that differs from germline. V is TRBV12-3 or TRBV12-4 and J is TRBJ2-3; the match to TRBD2 covers 12 bases. CDR3 length: 11 residues. CDR3 loop: CASSSLAGGNF. CDR3 DNA sequence: TGTGCCAGCAGTTCCCTAGCGGGGGGGAATTTT.